This T cell receptor (beta chain) was recorded in a study of memory CD4+ T cells and cytomegalovirus serostatus. Study details: Donors were healthy Belgian adults, fewer than ten CMV seropositive and some 24 seronegative.

Turning to this clone: Its antigen is unknown.

General study findings and limits: CD4+ memory repertoires contained about two fifths of the roughly 160 reported CMV TCRbeta sequences. Median bootstrapped AUC for CMV status was just under 0.97 originally, approximately 0.91 US-trained.

CDR1 is SGHDT and CDR2 is YYEEEE in the germline V gene. The CDR3 runs to 12 residues. Single viable CD3+CD4+CD8-CD45RO+ cells were sorted as the memory CD4+ T cells. Donors' CMV status reflects serum IgG against pp150, pp28, p38, p52. Clones were sequenced by immunoSEQ multiplex PCR, and TCRdb holds only the in-frame ones, with some missing. The sample holds 35,000 to 50,000 clones; around 72% are singletons and the top ten take around 0.6%. Sequencing was done on a sample of memory CD4+ T cells from blood. This TCR was sampled from an adult in good health and CMV-seronegative. V and J are TRBV5-6 and TRBJ2-5; D remains ambiguous. The J call may be in error: the DNA end matches TRBJ2-7 better. In DNA form, the CDR3 reads TGTGCCAGCAGCTTGGAAAGTTACGAGCAGTACTTC. It codes for CASSLESYEQYF.